The source of this T cell receptor beta chain is a study of blood T cells in healthy people across ages. Through a sample-barcoded 5' primer and a J-beta primer mix, a second PCR was run for roughly 6 to 12 cycles. TCRdb redid the calling of the 5' RACE reads with MiXCR, one entry per CDR3 protein. The sample comprises fewer than 750,000 distinct CDR3 sequences, 45% to 60% of which are singletons, and roughly 13% rests with the top ten. The germline V gene has CDR1 MDHEN and CDR2 SYDVKM. The CDR3 extends over 14 amino acids. With 5 bases removed from V and 2 bases from J, the gap between germline ends came to 13 bases.

This TCR was recovered from a woman older than 75 in good health. The chain carries TRBV28 and TRBJ2-7, with no clear D. Sequenced input: blood. As DNA, the CDR3 is TGTGCCAGCAGTCGAGGACGGAAGGCCTACGAGCAGTACTTC. Amino acids: CASSRGRKAYEQYF.